Each of the 22 T cell receptor beta chains below was sequenced from the same sample in a study of T cells in Graves' hyperthyroidism and ophthalmopathy (dated by TCRdb to between 2017 and 2020). The method was multiplex PCR. The sample was run on an Illumina HiSeq 2000. Amplification of TCR beta CDR3 regions was carried out from RNA transcripts. The TCR CDR3 was subjected to a first round of RT-PCR using the HTBI primer set and the Qiagen OneStep RT-PCR kit. Using fastp trimming at Q25 and MiXCR clonotype assembly, TCRdb reanalyzed the public sequencing data and kept in-frame beta chains. Rows are combined by CDR3 protein, so each entry shows the most common genes and DNA. For this sample there are hundreds of thousands of distinct CDR3 sequences; 38% appear just once. The ten biggest clones cover 7.5% to 9.5% of the sample. The sample taken for sequencing was blood. The receptors originated from a man aged 18 to 29 with Graves' hyperthyroidism.

The chain links TRBV7-2 to TRBJ2-7; D unclear. TRBJ2-5 explains the end of the DNA better; the J call may be wrong. The V gene's germline CDR1 is SGHTA and CDR2 FQGNSA. This CDR3 region has 12 residues. CDR3 bases: TGTGCCAGCACCCCCTTGGGGGAGACCCAGTACTTC. It codes for CASTPLGETQYF.

Many counts were recorded for this clonotype. The chain couples TRBV10-2 to TRBJ2-7; weak D call: TRBD1 (6 bases). The germline V gene encodes CDR1 WSHSY and CDR2 SAAADI. V gave up 6 bases and J gave up 0 bases, with 9 bases separating them. The length of the CDR3 is 13 residues. CDR3 bases: TGCGCCAGCAGACAGGGTGCCTCCTACGAGCAGTACTTC. It yields the protein CASRQGASYEQYF.

This clonotype came up once. The rearrangement uses TRBV7-8 and TRBJ2-6; perhaps D is TRBD1 or TRBD2 (5 bases each). Germline-derived CDR1 and CDR2 are SGHVS and FQNEAQ. Trimming pared 6 bases from V and 4 bases from J, leaving 16 bases between. CDR3 length equals 16 residues. The CDR3 region has the DNA TGTGCCAGCAGTTTATCCCCAGGGAGCGGGGCCAACGTCCTGACTTTC. Residues: CASSLSPGSGANVLTF.

There are many counts of this clonotype. The chain has TRBV19 and TRBJ1-5; no clear D. Germline values: CDR1 LNHDA, CDR2 SQIVND (reference sequence). This CDR3 has 13 amino acids. V gave up 6 bases and J gave up 11 bases, with 17 bases separating them. The CDR3 spells CASSPSPSLSQHF. CDR3 nucleotides: TGTGCCAGTAGCCCCTCACCCTCGTTGTCCCAGCATTTT.

This clonotype was observed many times. This chain connects TRBV14 to TRBJ2-7; D call uncertain. This CDR3 contains 10 residues. The germline CDR1 and CDR2 sequences are SGHDN and FVKESK. Trimming stripped 8 bases from V and 3 bases from J, with 5 bases between. The CDR3 coding sequence is TGTGCCAGCGAGTTCTACGAGCAGTACTTC. Translating it yields CASEFYEQYF.

The V and J genes are TRBV6-6 and TRBJ1-4; D gene unclear. CDR1 is MNHNY and CDR2 is SVGAGI in the germline V gene (reference sequence). This CDR3 region has 16 residues. The V gene lost 2 bases and the J gene lost 0 bases, with 10 bases spanning the gap. CDR3 amino acids: CASSYIQDPTNEKLFF. As DNA, the CDR3 is TGTGCCAGCAGTTACATCCAGGACCCAACTAATGAAAAACTGTTTTTT.

In this sample, this clonotype turned up many times. The rearrangement joins TRBV7-2 to TRBJ1-1, with D unresolved. The CDR3 has 14 residues. CDR1 and CDR2 (germline): SGHTA, FQGNSA. V shed 0 bases and J shed 2 bases, with 7 bases lying between them. The CDR3 loop reads CASSLARPNTEAFF. CDR3 DNA: TGTGCCAGCAGCTTAGCGAGGCCTAACACTGAAGCTTTCTTT.

In this sample, this clonotype turned up once. This may be a read error: a much more frequent sequence differs by one nucleotide. V is TRBV29-1 and J is TRBJ2-7; no firm D call. Germline lookup yields CDR1 SQVTM and CDR2 ANQGSEA. The CDR3 runs to 13 residues. V dropped 7 bases and J dropped 2 bases, with 15 bases sitting between them. This CDR3 is CSAKSRAAYEQYF. CDR3 DNA sequence: TGCAGCGCCAAAAGTCGGGCAGCCTACGAGCAGTACTTC.

V usage is TRBV4-1 and J usage is TRBJ1-4, with no clear D. V lost 0 bases and J lost 7, with 15 bases in between. Germline-derived CDR1 and CDR2 are MGHRA and YSYEKL. This CDR3 region has 16 residues. CDR3 region: CASSQEPEGGREKLFF. The DNA of the CDR3 is TGCGCCAGCAGCCAAGAGCCCGAGGGCGGGCGTGAAAAACTGTTTTTT.

The CDR3 DNA reads TGTGCCAGCAGCAACGGACAGGACAACCAGCCCCAGCATTTT. Protein sequence: CASSNGQDNQPQHF. This chain uses TRBV7-9 with TRBJ1-5; TRBD1 aligns across 7 bases. This CDR3 spans 14 amino acids. The V gene's germline CDR1 is SEHNR and CDR2 FQNEAQ (reference sequence). V dropped 5 bases and J dropped 7; count of bases not matched to a gene: 8.

A word on this clonotype: A much larger clonotype is one base distant, so this may be a read error. This chain uses TRBV7-9 with TRBJ2-7, with 8 bases fitting TRBD2. Germline V gene sequence: CDR1 SEHNR, CDR2 FQNEAQ (reference sequence). CDR3 length: 15 residues. V gave up 5 bases and J gave up 2 bases; unmatched junction bases: 8. CDR3: CASSPRPAGAYEQYF. The CDR3, as DNA: TGTGCCAGCAGCCCGCGACCAGCGGGGGCCTACGAGCAGTACTTC.

V usage is TRBV7-9 and J usage is TRBJ2-3; 9 positions match TRBD1. The V gene end was trimmed by 3 bases and the J gene end by 3 bases; junction bases not matched to a gene: 1. CDR1 is SEHNR and CDR2 is FQNEAQ in the germline V gene (reference sequence). The CDR3 covers 14 residues. The CDR3 bases are TGTGCCAGCAGCTTTGGACAGGGGACAGATACGCAGTATTTT. Translating gives CASSFGQGTDTQYF.

The rearrangement uses TRBV7-2 and TRBJ2-7; the match to TRBD1 covers 12 bases. Germline V CDR1 and CDR2: SGHTA, FQGNSA. After removal of 7 bases from V and 4 bases from J, the junction contained 8 bases not matched to a gene. The CDR3 extends over 15 amino acids. The CDR3 nucleotides are TGTGCCAGCACCAAGGGACAGGGGGCTTTGTACGAGCAGTACTTC. Translation: CASTKGQGALYEQYF.

This clonotype was seen at least ten times. The V call is TRBV19, the J call TRBJ1-1, with 9 bases lining up with TRBD1. Germline values: CDR1 LNHDA, CDR2 SQIVND (reference sequence). This CDR3 spans 14 amino acids. V shed 4 bases, J shed 3 bases, and the junction held 3 bases outside the gene matches. CDR3 loop: CASSTRTGDTEAFF. DNA of the CDR3: TGTGCCAGTAGTACCCGGACAGGGGACACTGAAGCTTTCTTT.

The chain links TRBV2 to TRBJ2-7; 8 bases are a match to TRBD1. Trimming took 6 bases from V and 0 from J; bases not matched to a gene: 7. CDR1 SNHLY and CDR2 FYNNEI come from the germline V gene. The CDR3 covers 15 residues. The CDR3 DNA reads TGTGCCAGCAGCTCGGGACAGGTCGGCTCCTACGAGCAGTACTTC. Translated, it gives CASSSGQVGSYEQYF.

The chain combines TRBV7-3 with TRBJ2-7, with D perhaps TRBD1 or TRBD2 (5 bases each). The length of the CDR3 is 14 residues. CDR1 is SGHTA, CDR2 FQGTGA, per germline. V was clipped by 3 bases and J by 3 bases, with 12 bases between them. The CDR3 bases are TGTGCCAGCAGCTTCACGGGGCCCAACTACGAGCAGTACTTC. Encoded protein: CASSFTGPNYEQYF.

The V call is TRBV6-1, the J call TRBJ1-6; D might be TRBD1 (5 bases). The CDR3 spans 15 residues. Germline assignment: CDR1 MNHNS and CDR2 SASEGT. Trimming shortened V by 0 bases and J by 8 bases, and 11 bases separated the two germline ends. Written as DNA, the CDR3 is TGTGCCAGCAGTGAAGCGGTAGAGGGGTATTCACCCCTCCACTTT. Translated: CASSEAVEGYSPLHF.

Remarks on this clonotype: A read error may be the cause here, since a much bigger clone is one base away. V and J are TRBV9 and TRBJ2-5; D possibly corresponds to TRBD1 (6 bases). Trimming pared 9 bases from V and 1 base from J, leaving 19 bases between. The CDR3 is 15 residues long. Germline values: CDR1 SGDLS, CDR2 YYNGEE. DNA of the CDR3: TGTGCCATCAGACCCGCGGACAGTTCCCAAGAGACCCAGTACTTC. Its protein product is CAIRPADSSQETQYF.

This clonotype was seen ten or more times. In DNA, the CDR3 is TGTGCCAGTACCCCTTACCGGGATCAGCCCCAGCATTTT. It encodes CASTPYRDQPQHF. The rearrangement joins TRBV19 to TRBJ1-5, with D unresolved. This CDR3 comprises 13 residues. In germline, CDR1 is LNHDA, CDR2 SQIVND (reference sequence). Trimming removed 7 bases at V and 5 bases at J, with 12 bases between.

The DNA for the CDR3 is TGCAGTGCTAGACTGGGGTCCAATCAGCATTTT. It codes for CSARLGSNQHF. The chain joins TRBV20-1 to TRBJ1-5; D gene unclear. The CDR3 is 11 residues long. Between the trimmed V and J ends, which lost 2 bases and 13 bases, there was a span of 12 bases. Germline lookup yields CDR1 DFQATT and CDR2 SNEGSKA (reference sequence).

This clonotype came up a few times. The chain employs TRBV7-2 and TRBJ1-5; D not certain. The CDR3 spans 14 residues. The ends were cut back, 1 base at V and 7 bases at J, with 11 bases in the middle. Germline CDR1 reads SGHTA; CDR2 reads FQGNSA. CDR3 sequence: CASSLGPLGQPQHF. CDR3 sequence (DNA): TGTGCCAGCAGCTTAGGCCCCCTGGGGCAGCCCCAGCATTTT.

This clonotype has ten or more counts. The genes are TRBV15 and TRBJ1-6; no clear D. V lost 2 bases, J lost 7 bases, and 3 bases lay in between. CDR1 is LNHNV and CDR2 is YYDKDF in the germline V gene (reference sequence). The CDR3 has 12 residues. The CDR3 DNA follows: TGTGCCACCAGCAGACCCAATTCACCCCTCCACTTT. This sequence encodes CATSRPNSPLHF.